Below, one T cell receptor (beta chain) is given with its context. This sample was taken from a study of blood T cell repertoires in COVID-19. V lost 5 bases to trimming and J lost 3 bases; unmatched junction nucleotides: 7. The germline CDR1 and CDR2 sequences are MNHEY and SMNVEV (reference sequence). The CDR3 totals 15 residues. Produced via immunoSEQ multiplex PCR; TCRdb's table is partial and in-frame only. The sample records about 190,000 clones, under 80% being singletons. The sequence was collected from a man aged 45-65 years who had recovered from COVID-19. The sample was peripheral blood. The chain recombines TRBV27 with TRBJ2-1, with 7 bases identical to TRBD2. CDR3 nucleotides: TGTGCCAGCAGTGCACTAGCGCAACTCTACAATGAGCAGTTCTTC. Its protein is CASSALAQLYNEQFF.